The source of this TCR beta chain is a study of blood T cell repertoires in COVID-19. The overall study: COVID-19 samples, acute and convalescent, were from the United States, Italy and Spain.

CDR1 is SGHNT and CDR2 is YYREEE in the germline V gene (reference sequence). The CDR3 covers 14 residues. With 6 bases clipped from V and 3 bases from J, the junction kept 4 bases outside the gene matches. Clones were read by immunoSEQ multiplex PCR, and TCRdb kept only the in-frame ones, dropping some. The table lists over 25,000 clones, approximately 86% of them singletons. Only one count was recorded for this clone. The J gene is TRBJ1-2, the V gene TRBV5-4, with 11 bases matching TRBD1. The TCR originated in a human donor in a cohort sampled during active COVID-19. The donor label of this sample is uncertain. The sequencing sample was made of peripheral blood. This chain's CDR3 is CASTRDRGDYGYTF. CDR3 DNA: TGTGCCAGCACCCGGGACAGGGGGGACTATGGCTACACCTTC.